These 19 T cell receptor beta chains share one sample of origin, sequenced in a study of cytomegalovirus exposure and HLA in healthy donors (dated by TCRdb to the late 2010s). The library was obtained by the immunoSEQ multiplex PCR assay. For the multiplex PCR, a mixture combining 60 forward primers for TCR Vbeta segments and 13 reverse primers for TCR Jbeta segments was used. As stored in TCRdb, this immuneACCESS dataset retains in-frame rearrangements with V and J assigned. A fraction of the clones does not appear; measured against another copy, unresolved V genes explain less than half of the discrepancy, and the remainder lacks a known reason. For this sample there are under 150,000 clones; over 70% appear just once. The ten largest clones capture just under 1% of the sample. Sequencing was carried out using PBMCs. Receptor source: a man between 18 and 35 years old in good health and CMV-seronegative.

The J gene is TRBJ2-6, the V gene TRBV29-1, with 8 nucleotides matching TRBD1. Germline CDR1 reads SQVTM; CDR2 reads ANQGSEA. This CDR3 is built from 17 residues. J gave up 0 bases and V 4 bases, and 8 bases lay outside the gene matches. CDR3: CSVGTTGAHSGANVLTF. The CDR3 nucleotides are TGCAGCGTTGGGACGACAGGGGCCCACTCTGGGGCCAACGTCCTGACTTTC.

The gene calls are TRBV7-2 and TRBJ2-2; D gene ambiguous. The CDR3 extends over 15 amino acids. Trimming removed 6 bases from V and 1 base from J, with 12 bases in between. Germline CDR1 SGHTA, CDR2 FQGNSA. The CDR3 nucleotides read TGTGCCAGCAGTTTACCGCCAGTGAACACCGGGGAGCTGTTTTTT. It is translated as CASSLPPVNTGELFF.

The chain combines TRBV27 with TRBJ1-5; 9 positions match TRBD1. The V gene's germline CDR1 is MNHEY and CDR2 SMNVEV (reference sequence). J gave up 5 bases and V 5 bases, and 7 bases lay outside the gene matches. CDR3 length: 15 amino acids. This CDR3 is CASSRRTGVDQPQHF. The CDR3 coding sequence is TGTGCCAGCAGTAGACGGACAGGGGTGGATCAGCCCCAGCATTTT.

The rearrangement uses TRBV5-1 and TRBJ2-2; 8 bases line up with TRBD1. Germline assignment: CDR1 SGHRS and CDR2 YFSETQ. With V trimmed by 0 bases and J by 5 bases, 9 bases remained unmatched. The CDR3 loop spans 17 amino acids. The CDR3 DNA is TGCGCCAGCAGCTTGGGGGCAGGGGGCATCGGTACCGGGGAGCTGTTTTTT. Protein: CASSLGAGGIGTGELFF.

The J gene is TRBJ2-2, the V gene TRBV5-1, with TRBD1 identical over 10 bases. This CDR3 has 15 amino acids. After removal of 4 bases from V and 7 bases from J, the junction contained 7 bases not matched to a gene. The germline V gene has CDR1 SGHRS and CDR2 YFSETQ. As DNA, the CDR3 is TGCGCCAGCAGCAGGCGACAGGGGGCTAACGGGGAGCTGTTTTTT. Translation: CASSRRQGANGELFF.

A word on this clone: Germline is not matched at one junction end, which may reflect a read error. J is TRBJ1-1 and V is TRBV18; D gene ambiguous. Germline V gene sequence: CDR1 KGHSH, CDR2 LQKENI. The CDR3 contains 13 residues. CDR3 loop: CASSPYRDREVVF. The DNA of the CDR3 is TGTGCCAGCTCACCATACCGGGATAGGGAAGTGGTCTTT. Drawing the rest from reference TRBV18 and TRBJ1-1, the complete variable domain is NAGVMQNPRHLVRRRGQEARLRCSPMKGHSHVYWYRQLPEEGLKFMVYLQKENIIDESGMPKERFSAEFPKEGPSILRIQQVVRGDSAAYFCASSPYRDREVVFGQGTRLTVV.

The chain employs TRBV6-5 and TRBJ1-1; 10 bases agree with TRBD1. CDR1 is MNHEY and CDR2 is SVGAGI in the germline V gene. V dropped 7 bases and J dropped 5; count of bases not matched to a gene: 10. The CDR3 is made up of 15 amino acids. The CDR3 DNA reads as TGTGCCAGCACCAACGACAGGGGGCGGGGGACTGAAGCTTTCTTT. It is translated as CASTNDRGRGTEAFF.

J is TRBJ1-5 and V is TRBV7-2, with D tentatively TRBD1 (5 bases). Germline-derived CDR1 and CDR2 are SGHTA and FQGNSA. With 0 bases removed from V and 7 bases from J, the gap between germline ends came to 7 bases. This CDR3 is built from 13 residues. The CDR3 region is CASSLAWGQPQHF. Written as DNA, the CDR3 is TGTGCCAGCAGCTTAGCCTGGGGCCAGCCCCAGCATTTT.

The chain is built from TRBV6-5 and TRBJ2-7; the match to TRBD1 covers 8 bases. Per the germline V gene, CDR1 is MNHEY and CDR2 is SVGAGI. The length of the CDR3 is 13 residues. V trimming: 5 bases; J trimming: 3 bases; junction bases outside the gene matches: 3. CDR3 loop: CASSRTGHYEQYF. For the CDR3, the DNA is TGTGCCAGCAGTCGGACAGGGCACTACGAGCAGTACTTC.

The chain joins TRBV9 to TRBJ1-1, with D unresolved. V was cut by 0 bases and J by 6 bases, with 12 bases left in between. Germline V gives CDR1 SGDLS, CDR2 YYNGEE. CDR3 length: 14 residues. For the CDR3, the DNA is TGTGCCAGCAGCGTAGAAGCGGGTTTCCCTGAAGCTTTCTTT. Translation gives CASSVEAGFPEAFF.

This clone was recorded a few times. The V call is TRBV5-1, the J call TRBJ1-2; tentatively, D is TRBD1 (6 bases). CDR1 is SGHRS and CDR2 is YFSETQ in the germline V gene. CDR3 length: 14 residues. V lost 4 bases, J lost 2 bases, and 12 bases lay in between. The CDR3 DNA reads TGCGCCAGCAGCCCAGGGGATTGGAACTATGGCTACACCTTC. The encoded protein is CASSPGDWNYGYTF.

This rearrangement joins TRBV4-2 to TRBJ1-6, with TRBD1 identical over 9 bases. The V segment lost 2 bases and the J segment 7 bases; nucleotides outside the gene matches: 3. The CDR3 totals 15 residues. Germline loops: CDR1 LGHNA, CDR2 YNFKEQ. CDR3 loop: CASSQRTGDNSPLHF. The CDR3 region has the DNA TGTGCCAGCAGCCAACGGACAGGGGACAATTCACCCCTCCACTTT.

The chain is built from TRBV5-1 and TRBJ2-2, with a weak D call TRBD1 (5 bases). The CDR3 totals 15 residues. V was clipped by 0 bases and J by 6 bases, with 12 bases between them. The V gene's germline CDR1 is SGHRS and CDR2 YFSETQ. The CDR3 protein is CASSLDQGRAGELFF. The CDR3, as DNA: TGCGCCAGCAGCTTGGACCAGGGTCGTGCCGGGGAGCTGTTTTTT.

The genes are TRBV19 and TRBJ1-5; no clear D. Trimming took 3 bases from V and 3 from J, leaving 6 bases between them. CDR1 and CDR2 (germline): LNHDA, SQIVND (reference sequence). There are 13 residues in the CDR3. This CDR3 reads CASSIKHNQPQHF. The CDR3 DNA reads TGTGCCAGTAGTATCAAGCACAATCAGCCCCAGCATTTT.

The chain recombines TRBV7-2 with TRBJ1-6; the D gene is possibly TRBD1 (5 bases). There are 17 residues in the CDR3. From germline, CDR1 is SGHTA and CDR2 FQGNSA. V was shortened by 5 bases and J by 3 bases, with 17 bases between the two germline ends. In DNA form, the CDR3 reads TGTGCCAGCAGCCGAGACAGCAGATTATTCTATAATTCACCCCTCCACTTT. Translation gives CASSRDSRLFYNSPLHF.

This clone was detected a few times. The chain links TRBV5-4 to TRBJ2-6; D may be TRBD2 (6 bases). V was shortened by 10 bases and J by 0 bases, with 17 bases between the two germline ends. This CDR3 has 16 amino acids. Germline V gives CDR1 SGHNT, CDR2 YYREEE (reference sequence). The CDR3 here is CAAQDGGNSGANVLTF. In DNA form, the CDR3 reads TGTGCCGCTCAGGACGGGGGAAACTCTGGGGCCAACGTCCTGACTTTC.

The chain links TRBV7-2 to TRBJ1-3; a weak D match, TRBD1 (6 bases). V lost 5 bases and J lost 2, with 13 bases in between. CDR1 and CDR2 from the germline V gene are SGHTA and FQGNSA. This CDR3 contains 15 residues. CDR3 DNA: TGTGCCAGCAGCCCCGACAGGAGAGCTGGAAACACCATATATTTT. It yields the protein CASSPDRRAGNTIYF.

The rearrangement uses TRBV14 and TRBJ2-1, with TRBD1 matching over 9 bases. In germline, CDR1 is SGHDN, CDR2 FVKESK. With V trimmed by 0 bases and J by 0 bases, 3 bases remained unmatched. The CDR3 has 17 residues. CDR3 sequence (DNA): TGTGCCAGCAGCCAAGACCTACAGGGGGCCTCCTACAATGAGCAGTTCTTC. This codes for CASSQDLQGASYNEQFF.

The V and J genes are TRBV10-3 and TRBJ2-2; D may be TRBD1 (6 bases). CDR3 length: 14 amino acids. Trimming left V 8 bases short and J 3 bases short, with 13 bases between. CDR1 is ENHRY, CDR2 SYGVKD, per germline. CDR3 sequence (DNA): TGTGCCATCTCCGGGACAACTGACACCGGGGAGCTGTTTTTT. It is translated as CAISGTTDTGELFF.